One and the same sample provided the 26 T cell receptor beta chains below, sequenced in a study of shared clonotypes between healthy human individuals. Data came from immunoSEQ multiplex PCR; TCRdb stores just in-frame clones and leaves some out. Of around 2.5 million clones in the sample, more than 85% were seen once. The specimen was naive CD4+ T cells from PBMCs. As to subset: CD45RA+ positively selected. The receptors were gathered from a young man in good health. Some clones in this sample may be carry-over from other donors' samples.

This clone occurred once. The chain joins TRBV6-6 to TRBJ2-7; TRBD1 matches at 9 bases. V lost 6 bases, J lost 5 bases, and 14 bases stayed unmatched. Looked up from germline, CDR1 is MNHNY and CDR2 is SVGAGI (reference sequence). There are 16 residues in the CDR3. The CDR3 bases are TGTGCCAGCAGGCAACGATCACAGGGGGCTCGGGACGAGCAGTACTTC. It yields the protein CASRQRSQGARDEQYF.

The rearrangement links TRBV15 to TRBJ1-6; 10 nucleotides align to TRBD1. The germline V gene encodes CDR1 LNHNV and CDR2 YYDKDF (reference sequence). The CDR3 runs to 13 residues. The V segment lost 6 bases and the J segment 10 bases; nucleotides outside the gene matches: 3. CDR3 sequence: CATRRDRGSPLHF. The DNA of the CDR3 is TGTGCCACCAGGAGGGACAGGGGATCACCCCTCCACTTT.

This chain links TRBV5-5 with TRBJ2-3; D might be TRBD1 or TRBD2, each matching 5 bases. CDR3 length: 14 amino acids. Trimming took 0 bases from V and 2 from J, leaving 7 bases between them. The V gene's germline CDR1 is SGHKS and CDR2 YYEKEE (reference sequence). As DNA, the CDR3 is TGTGCCAGCAGCTTGGTGGGACCCACAGATACGCAGTATTTT. It encodes CASSLVGPTDTQYF.

As regards this clone: Other DNA sequences within the sample encode an identical CDR3. The chain employs TRBV28 and TRBJ1-2, with D maybe TRBD1 (5 bases). Trimming took off 4 bases at V and 4 bases at J, with 13 bases between the two ends. The CDR3 is made up of 14 amino acids. Germline loops: CDR1 MDHEN, CDR2 SYDVKM. The DNA of the CDR3 is TGTGCCAGCAGTTCCCCTGACAGACTCTATGGCTACACCTTC. It translates to CASSSPDRLYGYTF.

The chain combines TRBV28 with TRBJ1-4; 7 bases agree with TRBD1. The CDR3 has 12 amino acids. CDR1 and CDR2 from the germline V gene are MDHEN and SYDVKM. Unmatched junction bases numbered 2, after V lost 5 bases and J lost 8 bases. This CDR3 reads CASSGDSEKLFF. DNA of the CDR3: TGTGCCAGCAGTGGGGACAGCGAAAAACTGTTTTTT.

The rearrangement uses TRBV28 and TRBJ1-1; 11 positions match TRBD1. The CDR3 has 16 residues. Per the germline V gene, CDR1 is MDHEN and CDR2 is SYDVKM. With V trimmed by 4 bases and J by 4 bases, 8 bases remained unmatched. This chain's CDR3 is CASSSLHGTGGTEAFF. Here the CDR3 DNA reads TGTGCCAGCAGTTCGCTTCACGGGACAGGGGGCACTGAAGCTTTCTTT.

The chain couples TRBV5-6 to TRBJ2-7; 7 positions match TRBD1. The junction had 9 bases not matched to a gene; V was cut back by 4 bases and J by 2 bases. The CDR3 sequence is 15 residues long. Germline CDR1 SGHDT, CDR2 YYEEEE. The CDR3 region is CASSGTGEGTYEQYF. DNA of the CDR3: TGTGCCAGCAGCGGAACAGGGGAAGGGACCTACGAGCAGTACTTC.

This clone was seen once. V gene TRBV7-9 combines with J gene TRBJ2-1; 9 positions agree with TRBD2. Germline-derived CDR1 and CDR2 are SEHNR and FQNEAQ (reference sequence). The trim removed 3 bases at V and 8 bases at J, leaving 11 bases unmatched. The CDR3 spans 16 residues. The CDR3 nucleotides read TGTGCCAGCAGCTTCAGGAGCGGGGGGTACAAGGATGAGCAGTTCTTC. Translated: CASSFRSGGYKDEQFF.

V gene TRBV29-1 combines with J gene TRBJ1-1, with 8 bases lining up with TRBD1. Looked up from germline, CDR1 is SQVTM and CDR2 is ANQGSEA. The CDR3 length is 18 residues. J lost 3 bases, V lost 2 bases, and 17 bases had no gene match. The CDR3 DNA follows: TGCAGCGTTGAAAGTTTATCAACAGGGGGGGTTTGGTACACTGAAGCTTTCTTT. Amino acids: CSVESLSTGGVWYTEAFF.

V gene TRBV28 combines with J gene TRBJ2-6, with no clear D. This CDR3 is built from 17 residues. Per germline, CDR1 MDHEN and CDR2 SYDVKM. The germline V and J ends were trimmed by 6 bases and 0 bases, with 15 bases remaining between them. CDR3 nucleotides: TGTGCCAGCAGCCCCAATGTCTACGCCTCTGGGGCCAACGTCCTGACTTTC. Residues: CASSPNVYASGANVLTF.

The chain combines TRBV5-6 with TRBJ2-1, with D perhaps TRBD2 (6 bases). The CDR3 runs to 17 residues. V lost 3 bases, J lost 0 bases, and 16 bases lay in between. Germline V CDR1 and CDR2: SGHDT, YYEEEE. The CDR3 region is CASSSVGGQSSYNEQFF. The CDR3 coding sequence is TGTGCCAGCAGCTCGGTCGGGGGTCAAAGCTCCTACAATGAGCAGTTCTTC.

The chain joins TRBV5-8 to TRBJ2-3, with TRBD2 matching over 7 bases. CDR1 is SGHTS and CDR2 is YDEGEE in the germline V gene. The J segment lost 2 bases and the V segment lost 4 bases, leaving 1 base of the junction unmatched. This CDR3 is built from 13 residues. The CDR3 protein is CASSRLATDTQYF. The CDR3 DNA reads as TGTGCCAGCAGCCGACTAGCCACAGATACGCAGTATTTT. The variable domain in full, with the rest retrieved from reference TRBV5-8 and TRBJ2-3, is EAGVTQSPTHLIKTRGQQATLRCSPISGHTSVYWYQQALGLGLQFLLWYDEGEERNRGNFPPRFSGRQFPNYSSELNVNALELEDSALYLCASSRLATDTQYFGPGTRLTVL.

The chain joins TRBV4-1 to TRBJ2-1; D is perhaps TRBD1 (6 bases). The CDR3 totals 16 residues. V shed 1 base and J shed 7 bases, with 17 bases lying between them. CDR1 and CDR2 (germline): MGHRA, YSYEKL. CDR3 sequence (DNA): TGCGCCAGCAGCCAAGGGCCCTTAGGGGGTCGAAATGAGCAGTTCTTC. Translation: CASSQGPLGGRNEQFF.

The chain uses TRBV5-8 and TRBJ1-4, with a tentative D call TRBD1 (5 bases). The CDR3 spans 16 residues. Trimming left V 4 bases short and J 8 bases short, with 21 bases between. Germline CDR1 reads SGHTS; CDR2 reads YDEGEE. Here the CDR3 reads CASSRGQASHSEKLFF. The CDR3 coding sequence is TGTGCCAGCAGCCGCGGACAAGCGTCACACAGCGAAAAACTGTTTTTT.

This clone was detected a few times. The chain uses TRBV7-6 and TRBJ1-5; D call uncertain. There are 14 residues in the CDR3. CDR1 and CDR2 (germline): SGHVS, FNYEAQ. Trimming took off 5 bases at V and 4 bases at J, with 12 bases between the two ends. In DNA form, the CDR3 reads TGTGCCAGCAGCGCTTGGGGAGGAAATCAGCCCCAGCATTTT. This encodes CASSAWGGNQPQHF.

This clone was observed a handful of times. The chain carries TRBV28 and TRBJ1-4; D unresolved. V lost 4 bases and J lost 13, with 10 bases in between. CDR1 is MDHEN, CDR2 SYDVKM, per germline. This CDR3 has 11 amino acids. The CDR3 loop reads CASSSGPGLFF. The CDR3, as DNA: TGTGCCAGCAGTTCAGGACCGGGACTGTTTTTT.

The chain uses TRBV27 and TRBJ2-7, with D possibly being TRBD1 or TRBD2 (5 bases each). The CDR3 consists of 14 residues. The germline V gene has CDR1 MNHEY and CDR2 SMNVEV (reference sequence). The V end lost 3 bases, the J end lost 5 bases, and 14 bases lay between the germline ends. The CDR3 region has the DNA TGTGCCAGCAGTTTTTCAGGGACCCCCAACGAGCAGTACTTC. Its translation is CASSFSGTPNEQYF.

The V and J genes are TRBV6-1 and TRBJ1-1, with D hard to call. This CDR3 is 13 amino acids long. CDR1 is MNHNS and CDR2 is SASEGT in the germline V gene. Trimming cost V 6 bases and J 1 base, with 9 bases left between them. CDR3 sequence (DNA): TGTGCCAGCAGCTACGGACGGAACACTGAAGCTTTCTTT. This sequence encodes CASSYGRNTEAFF.

This chain links TRBV5-4 with TRBJ2-2; D unclear. Between the trimmed V and J ends, which lost 2 bases and 8 bases, there was a span of 10 bases. CDR3 size: 13 residues. Germline V gene sequence: CDR1 SGHNT, CDR2 YYREEE (reference sequence). CDR3 sequence reads: CASSFLPGGELFF. The CDR3 nucleotides read TGTGCCAGCAGCTTCCTACCTGGGGGGGAGCTGTTTTTT.

In DNA form, the CDR3 reads TGCAGCGTTGAATTAGTGAAACAACCTTACAATGAGCAGTTCTTC. It is translated as CSVELVKQPYNEQFF. V and J are TRBV29-1 and TRBJ2-1; D remains ambiguous. Germline lookup yields CDR1 SQVTM and CDR2 ANQGSEA. V lost 2 bases and J 4 bases, leaving 15 bases between the germline ends. The CDR3 is 15 amino acids.

The gene calls are TRBV2 and TRBJ1-5; D is perhaps TRBD1 (5 bases). Germline V lookup: CDR1 SNHLY, CDR2 FYNNEI. Trimming took off 2 bases at V and 5 bases at J, with 13 bases between the two ends. The CDR3 is 15 residues long. The CDR3 sequence: CASSEWGNGYQPQHF. The CDR3, as DNA: TGTGCCAGCAGTGAATGGGGGAACGGGTATCAGCCCCAGCATTTT.

This chain links TRBV5-6 with TRBJ1-1, with D perhaps TRBD1 (5 bases). Germline assignment: CDR1 SGHDT and CDR2 YYEEEE. V was cut by 0 bases and J by 6 bases, with 12 bases left in between. The CDR3 totals 14 residues. Here the CDR3 reads CASSLARRGAEAFF. DNA for the CDR3: TGTGCCAGCAGCTTGGCTAGGAGGGGAGCTGAAGCTTTCTTT.

This chain connects TRBV18 to TRBJ2-1; 12 bases align to TRBD2. Germline V gives CDR1 KGHSH, CDR2 LQKENI. J lost 9 bases, V lost 3 bases, and 6 bases had no gene match. The CDR3 runs to 15 residues. CDR3 nucleotides: TGTGCCAGCTCACCCCTAGCGGGAGGGGGGGGTGAGCAGTTCTTC. This sequence encodes CASSPLAGGGGEQFF.

To note about this clone: The same CDR3 also results from other DNA sequences found in this sample. The V and J genes are TRBV7-3 and TRBJ2-7; D is undetermined. CDR1 and CDR2 (germline): SGHTA, FQGTGA. This CDR3 spans 12 amino acids. Trimming stripped 5 bases from V and 0 bases from J, with 5 bases between. This chain's CDR3 is CASSPISYEQYF. The DNA of the CDR3 is TGTGCCAGCAGCCCCATCTCCTACGAGCAGTACTTC.

V gene TRBV7-2 combines with J gene TRBJ2-1; 10 nucleotides agree with TRBD2. Germline V gene data show CDR1 as SGHTA and CDR2 as FQGNSA. J was trimmed by 2 bases and V by 3 bases; bases with no gene match: 4. CDR3 length equals 16 residues. The CDR3, as DNA: TGTGCCAGCAGCTTGGCCGGGACTAGCGCCTACAATGAGCAGTTCTTC. This translates into CASSLAGTSAYNEQFF.

Concerning this clone itself: This same CDR3 is encoded by further DNA sequences in the sample. J is TRBJ1-4 and V is TRBV18; TRBD1 aligns across 8 bases. Per the germline V gene, CDR1 is KGHSH and CDR2 is LQKENI. CDR3 length: 14 residues. Trimming at V came to 2 bases and at J to 8 bases, leaving 4 bases not matched to a gene. CDR3 sequence: CASSPGQGDEKLFF. The CDR3 DNA sequence: TGTGCCAGCTCACCAGGACAGGGAGACGAAAAACTGTTTTTT. The variable domain in full, completed from reference TRBV18 and TRBJ1-4, reads NAGVMQNPRHLVRRRGQEARLRCSPMKGHSHVYWYRQLPEEGLKFMVYLQKENIIDESGMPKERFSAEFPKEGPSILRIQQVVRGDSAAYFCASSPGQGDEKLFFGSGTQLSVL.